A single sample is the source of the 18 T cell receptor beta chains below, sequenced in a study of T cell responses to AZD1222 COVID-19 vaccine. The data were produced by immunoSEQ multiplex PCR, yet TCRdb's version contains in-frame clones alone and is incomplete. The sample shows over 100,000 clones, 88% of them seen only once. Sequenced here: peripheral blood, sampled on day 0 of AZD1222 vaccination. Every receptor here comes from an adult in good health.

This chain joins TRBV9 and TRBJ2-2, with D unresolved. The V end was cut by 1 base, the J end by 0 bases, with 10 bases between. The germline V gene has CDR1 SGDLS and CDR2 YYNGEE. The CDR3 is 16 residues long. CDR3 residues: CASSVLAGPNTGELFF. The CDR3 nucleotides read TGTGCCAGCAGCGTACTTGCCGGTCCGAACACCGGGGAGCTGTTTTTT.

V and J are TRBV27 and TRBJ2-3; D is ambiguous. V was trimmed by 4 bases and J by 1 base, leaving 6 bases between them. This CDR3 is built from 13 residues. Germline V gene sequence: CDR1 MNHEY, CDR2 SMNVEV (reference sequence). The CDR3, as DNA: TGTGCCAGCAGTTGGCAGGGCACAGATACGCAGTATTTT. Amino acid sequence: CASSWQGTDTQYF.

The genes are TRBV7-9 and TRBJ2-7, with no clear D. The CDR3 runs 14 residues. V lost 1 base to trimming and J lost 5 bases, with 12 bases between them. CDR1 and CDR2 from the germline V gene are SEHNR and FQNEAQ (reference sequence). CDR3 nucleotides: TGTGCCAGCAGCTTAGGGACGGCAGATCACGAGCAGTACTTC. Protein sequence: CASSLGTADHEQYF.

The chain uses TRBV15 and TRBJ2-7; no clear D gene. The CDR3 consists of 16 residues. CDR1 LNHNV and CDR2 YYDKDF come from the germline V gene (reference sequence). Trimming took off 1 base at V and 0 bases at J, with 13 bases between the two ends. CDR3 protein: CATSRGDDRFSYEQYF. The CDR3 DNA follows: TGTGCCACCAGCAGAGGGGATGATCGTTTCTCCTACGAGCAGTACTTC.

This chain uses TRBV6-5 with TRBJ1-1, with D possibly matching TRBD1 (5 bases). Trimming took off 6 bases at V and 2 bases at J, with 16 bases between the two ends. CDR1 is MNHEY and CDR2 is SVGAGI in the germline V gene. CDR3 length equals 15 residues. The CDR3 DNA is TGTGCCAGCAGCCGCGGGGCGACACTAAACACTGAAGCTTTCTTT. It yields the protein CASSRGATLNTEAFF.

The chain joins TRBV29-1 to TRBJ1-5; D is undetermined. Germline values: CDR1 SQVTM, CDR2 ANQGSEA. The V gene lost 4 bases and the J gene lost 0 bases, with 7 bases spanning the gap. The CDR3 covers 13 residues. The CDR3 loop reads CSVVWASNQPQHF. The CDR3 region has the DNA TGCAGCGTTGTTTGGGCTAGCAATCAGCCCCAGCATTTT.

The chain recombines TRBV18 with TRBJ1-5, with TRBD1 matching 9 bases. This CDR3 is 15 amino acids long. The V segment lost 3 bases and the J segment 7 bases; nucleotides outside the gene matches: 7. Germline CDR1 KGHSH, CDR2 LQKENI. The CDR3 sequence: CASSPETGGEQPQHF. In DNA form, the CDR3 reads TGTGCCAGCTCACCCGAGACAGGGGGAGAACAGCCCCAGCATTTT.

The V gene is TRBV12-3 or TRBV12-4, the J gene TRBJ1-1; D is unclear. The CDR3 length is 13 residues. The V and J ends lost 3 bases and 1 base respectively, with 6 bases between them. In DNA form, the CDR3 reads TGTGCCAGCAGTTTTCCGGAGAACACTGAAGCTTTCTTT. It codes for CASSFPENTEAFF.

The chain is built from TRBV7-9 and TRBJ2-7, with a possible D match to TRBD1 (5 bases). The V and J ends lost 6 bases and 6 bases respectively, with 12 bases between them. Germline CDR1 is SEHNR and CDR2 is FQNEAQ (reference sequence). CDR3 length equals 12 residues. The CDR3 here is CASRGGDSEQYF. The CDR3 DNA sequence: TGTGCCAGCAGGGGTGGTGACAGCGAGCAGTACTTC.

This chain uses TRBV19 with TRBJ1-2; tentative D call: TRBD1 (5 bases). The CDR3 covers 15 residues. Germline V gene data show CDR1 as LNHDA and CDR2 as SQIVND (reference sequence). V dropped 6 bases and J dropped 2 bases, with 16 bases sitting between them. The chain's CDR3 is CASRKGKKGNYGYTF. The CDR3 DNA reads TGTGCCAGTAGGAAGGGGAAGAAAGGCAACTATGGCTACACCTTC.

This chain joins TRBV19 and TRBJ1-1; D gene unclear. The germline V gene has CDR1 LNHDA and CDR2 SQIVND (reference sequence). This CDR3 comprises 13 residues. V was cut by 7 bases and J by 5 bases, with 14 bases left in between. Written as DNA, the CDR3 is TGTGCCAGTATTGCCAGGTTTAGGACTGAAGCTTTCTTT. Translation gives CASIARFRTEAFF.

This rearrangement joins TRBV18 to TRBJ1-2, with D tentatively TRBD1 (6 bases). The CDR3 runs to 15 residues. Trimming took 3 bases from V and 8 from J, leaving 19 bases between them. Germline lookup yields CDR1 KGHSH and CDR2 LQKENI. The CDR3 region is CASSPTQEARGGYTF. The CDR3 coding sequence is TGTGCCAGCTCACCGACCCAGGAGGCCAGGGGAGGCTACACCTTC.

This clone was seen just once. The V gene is TRBV20-1, the J gene TRBJ1-2; 11 nucleotides agree with TRBD1. The CDR3 is made up of 15 amino acids. The V gene end was trimmed by 3 bases and the J gene end by 8 bases; junction bases not matched to a gene: 11. Germline V gene lookup returns CDR1 DFQATT and CDR2 SNEGSKA (reference sequence). CDR3 in amino acids: CSASPAGQGVGGYTF. The CDR3 bases are TGCAGTGCTAGTCCAGCGGGACAGGGGGTAGGGGGCTACACCTTC.

The chain is built from TRBV9 and TRBJ1-4; tentatively, D is TRBD1 (6 bases). V was trimmed by 3 bases and J by 0 bases, leaving 15 bases between them. The CDR3 has 17 amino acids. Germline lookup yields CDR1 SGDLS and CDR2 YYNGEE. The CDR3 region has the DNA TGTGCCAGCAGCGCAGAGGGGGGGGAAACAACTAATGAAAAACTGTTTTTT. Translated, it gives CASSAEGGETTNEKLFF.

The V gene is TRBV10-3, the J gene TRBJ1-1, with 7 bases fitting TRBD1. Germline V gene sequence: CDR1 ENHRY, CDR2 SYGVKD. This CDR3 has 11 amino acids. With 11 bases clipped from V and 5 bases from J, the junction kept 5 bases outside the gene matches. Here the CDR3 reads CAVYRGTEAFF. The CDR3 DNA reads as TGTGCCGTCTACAGGGGAACTGAAGCTTTCTTT.

The chain has TRBV6-5 and TRBJ1-2, with TRBD1 matching over 8 bases. Per the germline V gene, CDR1 is MNHEY and CDR2 is SVGAGI. Losses at the gene ends were 5 bases for V and 3 bases for J; bases not matched to a gene: 8. CDR3 size: 15 residues. CDR3 loop: CASSPPGQGHYGYTF. The CDR3 DNA follows: TGTGCCAGCAGTCCACCCGGACAGGGCCACTATGGCTACACCTTC.

The gene calls are TRBV12-3 or TRBV12-4 and TRBJ1-6, with no clear D. V gave up 2 bases and J gave up 9 bases, with 5 bases separating them. CDR3 length: 12 residues. The chain's CDR3 is CASSLIGSPLHF. CDR3 nucleotide sequence: TGTGCCAGCAGTTTAATCGGTTCACCCCTCCACTTT.

The V gene is TRBV7-2, the J gene TRBJ1-2; 8 bases match TRBD1. With V trimmed by 1 base and J by 1 base, 2 bases remained unmatched. Germline V gene data show CDR1 as SGHTA and CDR2 as FQGNSA. There are 15 residues in the CDR3. The CDR3 bases are TGTGCCAGCAGCTTAGGGACAGGGTTTAACTATGGCTACACCTTC. Its protein is CASSLGTGFNYGYTF.